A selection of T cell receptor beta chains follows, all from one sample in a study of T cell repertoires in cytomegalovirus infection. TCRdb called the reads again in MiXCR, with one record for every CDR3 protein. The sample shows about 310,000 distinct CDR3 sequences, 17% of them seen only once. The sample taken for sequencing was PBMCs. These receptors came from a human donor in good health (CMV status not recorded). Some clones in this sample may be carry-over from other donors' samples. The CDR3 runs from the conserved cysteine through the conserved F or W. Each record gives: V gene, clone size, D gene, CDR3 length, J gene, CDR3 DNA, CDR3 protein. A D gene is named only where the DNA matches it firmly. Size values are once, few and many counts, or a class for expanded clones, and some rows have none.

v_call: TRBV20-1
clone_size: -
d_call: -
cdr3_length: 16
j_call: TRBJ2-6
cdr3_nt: TGCAGTGCTGAAGGAGAAGACGATGGGGGGGCCAACGTCCTGACTTTC
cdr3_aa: CSAEGEDDGGANVLTF

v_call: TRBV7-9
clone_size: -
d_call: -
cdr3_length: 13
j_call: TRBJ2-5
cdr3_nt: TGTGCCAGCAGCGGCCGGATCCTGGAGACCCAGTACTTC
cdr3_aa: CASSGRILETQYF

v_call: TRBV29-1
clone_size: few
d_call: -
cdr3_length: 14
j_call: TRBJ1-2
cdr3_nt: TGCAGCGTTGAAGGGACAGCACCTAACTATGGCTACACCTTC
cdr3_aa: CSVEGTAPNYGYTF

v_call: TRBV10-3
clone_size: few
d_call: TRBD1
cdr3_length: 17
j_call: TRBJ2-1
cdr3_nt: TGTGCCATCAGTGAGTCGCGCGGGACAGGGGTTTTTAGTGAGCAGTTCTTC
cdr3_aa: CAISESRGTGVFSEQFF

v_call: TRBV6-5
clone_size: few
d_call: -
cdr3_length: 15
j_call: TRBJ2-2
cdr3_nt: TGTGCCAGCAGTTACTCGGTTGGAGGGCCCGGGGAGCTGTTTTTT
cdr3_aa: CASSYSVGGPGELFF

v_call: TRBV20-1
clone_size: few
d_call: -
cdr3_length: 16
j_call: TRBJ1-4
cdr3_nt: TGCAGTGCTAGAGGGGGGTTTTCTGCAACTAATGAAAAACTGTTTTTT
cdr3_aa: CSARGGFSATNEKLFF

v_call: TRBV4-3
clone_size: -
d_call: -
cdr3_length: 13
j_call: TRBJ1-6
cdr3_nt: TGCGCCAGCAGCCAAGTGCGGGGGCACGCCCTCCACTTT
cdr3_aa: CASSQVRGHALHF

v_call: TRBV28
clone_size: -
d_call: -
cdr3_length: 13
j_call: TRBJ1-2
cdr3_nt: TGTGCCAGCAGTTTATTCTCATGGGATGGCTACACCTTC
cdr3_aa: CASSLFSWDGYTF

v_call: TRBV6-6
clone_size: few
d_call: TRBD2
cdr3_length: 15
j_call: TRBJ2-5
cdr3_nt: TGTGCCAGCAAGATATCGAGCGGGGTCGGGGAGACCCAGTACTTC
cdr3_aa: CASKISSGVGETQYF

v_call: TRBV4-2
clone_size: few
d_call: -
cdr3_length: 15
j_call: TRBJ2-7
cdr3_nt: TGTGCCAGCAGCCAAGAGTACGGGGGGCTCTACGAGCAGTACTTC
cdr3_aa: CASSQEYGGLYEQYF

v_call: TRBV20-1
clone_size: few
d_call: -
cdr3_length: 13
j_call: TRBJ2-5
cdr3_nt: TGCAGTGCTAGAGATCCGAGGGGGGAGACCCAGTACTTC
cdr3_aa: CSARDPRGETQYF

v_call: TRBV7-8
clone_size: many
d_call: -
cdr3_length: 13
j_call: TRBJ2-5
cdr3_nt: TGTGCCAGCAGCTTAGGGGCACAAGAGACCCAGTACTTC
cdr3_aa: CASSLGAQETQYF

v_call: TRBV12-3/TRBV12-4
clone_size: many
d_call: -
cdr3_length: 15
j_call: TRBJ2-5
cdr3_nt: TGTGCCAGCAGTTTCGTCCCGGGGAGGCAAGAGACCCAGTACTTC
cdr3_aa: CASSFVPGRQETQYF

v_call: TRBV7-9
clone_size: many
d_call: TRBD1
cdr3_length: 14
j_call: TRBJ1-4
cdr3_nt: TGTGCCAGCAGACCACAGGGGGCGGATGAAAAACTGTTTTTT
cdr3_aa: CASRPQGADEKLFF

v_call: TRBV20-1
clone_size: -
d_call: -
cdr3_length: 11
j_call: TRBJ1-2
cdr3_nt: TGCAGTGCTCCAAGCCTCTATGGCTACACCTTC
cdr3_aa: CSAPSLYGYTF

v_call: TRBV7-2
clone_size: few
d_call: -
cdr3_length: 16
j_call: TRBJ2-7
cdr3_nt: TGTGCCAGCAGCCCCAAGATCGACGCTACCCTCTACGAGCAGTACTTC
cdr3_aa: CASSPKIDATLYEQYF

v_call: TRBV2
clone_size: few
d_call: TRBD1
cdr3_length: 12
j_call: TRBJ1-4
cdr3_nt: TGTGCCAGCAGGACAGGGGGCGAAAAACTGTTTTTT
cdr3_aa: CASRTGGEKLFF

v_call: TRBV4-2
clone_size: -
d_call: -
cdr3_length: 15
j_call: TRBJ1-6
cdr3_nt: TGTGCCAGCAGCCCCCGGGACGGTGATAATTCACCCCTCCACTTT
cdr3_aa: CASSPRDGDNSPLHF

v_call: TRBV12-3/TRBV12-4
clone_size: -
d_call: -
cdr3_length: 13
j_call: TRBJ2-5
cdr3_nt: TGTGCCAGCAGCCAGACCGGGATCGAGACCCAGTACTTC
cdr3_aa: CASSQTGIETQYF

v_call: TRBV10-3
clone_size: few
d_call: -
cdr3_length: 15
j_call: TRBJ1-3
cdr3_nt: TGTGCCATCAGTCCGGGAGTCCTATTAGGAAACACCATATATTTT
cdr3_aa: CAISPGVLLGNTIYF

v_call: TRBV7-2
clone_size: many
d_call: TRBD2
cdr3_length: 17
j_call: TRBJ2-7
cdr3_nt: TGTGCCAGCAGCTTACGGGCTAGCGGACGTCCTTTCAACGAGCAGTACTTC
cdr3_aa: CASSLRASGRPFNEQYF

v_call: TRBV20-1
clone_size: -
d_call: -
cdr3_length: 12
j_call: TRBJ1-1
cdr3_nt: TGCAGTGCTCCGACTGATAACACTGAAGCTTTCTTT
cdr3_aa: CSAPTDNTEAFF

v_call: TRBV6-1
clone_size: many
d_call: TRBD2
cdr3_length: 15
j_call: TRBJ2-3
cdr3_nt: TGTGCCAGCAGTGTCGAAGCGGGGGCAACAGATACGCAGTATTTT
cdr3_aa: CASSVEAGATDTQYF

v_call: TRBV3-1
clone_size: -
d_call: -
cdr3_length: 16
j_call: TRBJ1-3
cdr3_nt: TGTGCCAGCAGCCAAGAAGGGAGCGTCCGAGGAAACACCATATATTTT
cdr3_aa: CASSQEGSVRGNTIYF

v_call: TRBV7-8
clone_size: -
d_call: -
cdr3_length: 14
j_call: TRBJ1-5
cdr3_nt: TGTGCCAGCAGCCCCCGGGACATCGGACAGCCCCAGCATTTT
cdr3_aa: CASSPRDIGQPQHF

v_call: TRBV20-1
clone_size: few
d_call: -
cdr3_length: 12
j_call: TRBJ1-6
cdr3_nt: TGCAGTGCTACACCAGGGAATTCACCCCTCCACTTT
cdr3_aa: CSATPGNSPLHF

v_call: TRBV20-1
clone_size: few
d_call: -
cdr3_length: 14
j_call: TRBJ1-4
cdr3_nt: TGCAGTGCTACCCGAACTTCAGAGGGCGAAAAACTGTTTTTT
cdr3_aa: CSATRTSEGEKLFF

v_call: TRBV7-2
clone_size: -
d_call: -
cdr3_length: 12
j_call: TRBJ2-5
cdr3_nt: TGTGCCAGCAGCATCACCTGGGAGATCCAGTACTTC
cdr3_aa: CASSITWEIQYF

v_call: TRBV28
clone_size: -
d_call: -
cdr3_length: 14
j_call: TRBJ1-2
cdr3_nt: TGTGCCAGCAGTTTAAGGACACTCAACTATGGCTACACCTTC
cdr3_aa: CASSLRTLNYGYTF

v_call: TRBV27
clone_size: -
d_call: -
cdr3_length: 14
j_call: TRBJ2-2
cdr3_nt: TGTGCCAGCCGATATTGGGCGTCCACCGGGGAGCTGTTTTTT
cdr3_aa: CASRYWASTGELFF

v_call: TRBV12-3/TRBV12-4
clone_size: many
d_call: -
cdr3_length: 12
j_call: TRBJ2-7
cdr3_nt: TGTGCCAGCAGTCGGACTTTAGGCGAGCAGTACTTC
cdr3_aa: CASSRTLGEQYF

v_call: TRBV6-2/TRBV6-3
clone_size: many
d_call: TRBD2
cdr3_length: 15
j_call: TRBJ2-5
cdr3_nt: TGTGCCAGCAGTCACTGGACTAGTGGCCAAGAGACCCAGTACTTC
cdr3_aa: CASSHWTSGQETQYF

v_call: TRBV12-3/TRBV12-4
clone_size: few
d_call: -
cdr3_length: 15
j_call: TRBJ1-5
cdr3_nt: TGTGCCAGCAGTTTCTTCGGGGGCGGTCGGCAGCCCCAGCATTTT
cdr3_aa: CASSFFGGGRQPQHF

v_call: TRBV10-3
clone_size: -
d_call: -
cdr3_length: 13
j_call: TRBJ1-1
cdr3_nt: TGTGCCATCGAAGAAGCCCCCAACACTGAAGCTTTCTTT
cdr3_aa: CAIEEAPNTEAFF

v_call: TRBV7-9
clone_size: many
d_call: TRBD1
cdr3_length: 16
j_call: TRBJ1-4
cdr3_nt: TGTGCCAGCAGCTTCGGGACAGGGGGCCGGAATGAAAAACTGTTTTTT
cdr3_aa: CASSFGTGGRNEKLFF

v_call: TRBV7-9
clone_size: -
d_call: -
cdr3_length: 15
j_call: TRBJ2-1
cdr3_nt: TGTGCCAGCAGCCCAACCAAGGGCCAGAGGAATGAGCAGTTCTTC
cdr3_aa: CASSPTKGQRNEQFF

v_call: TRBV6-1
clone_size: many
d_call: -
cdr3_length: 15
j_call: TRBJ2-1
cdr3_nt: TGTGCCAGCAGTGTATCCCAAAACCCCCACAATGAGCAGTTCTTC
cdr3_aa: CASSVSQNPHNEQFF

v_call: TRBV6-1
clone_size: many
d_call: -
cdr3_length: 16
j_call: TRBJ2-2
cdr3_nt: TGTGCCAGCAGTGAAGCCGGTTCAACGAACACCGGGGAGCTGTTTTTT
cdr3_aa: CASSEAGSTNTGELFF

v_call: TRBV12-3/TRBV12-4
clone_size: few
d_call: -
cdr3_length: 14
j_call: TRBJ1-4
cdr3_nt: TGTGCCAGCAGCCAGACAGGCTCTAATGAAAAACTGTTTTTT
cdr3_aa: CASSQTGSNEKLFF

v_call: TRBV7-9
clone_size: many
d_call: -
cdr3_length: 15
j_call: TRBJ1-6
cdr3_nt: TGTGCCAGCAGCTTTTCTGCGGGATATAATTCACCCCTCCACTTT
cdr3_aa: CASSFSAGYNSPLHF

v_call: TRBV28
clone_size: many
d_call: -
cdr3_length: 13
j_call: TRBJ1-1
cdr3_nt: TGTGCCAGCAGTTCGATGGACAGAACTGAAGCTTTCTTT
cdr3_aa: CASSSMDRTEAFF

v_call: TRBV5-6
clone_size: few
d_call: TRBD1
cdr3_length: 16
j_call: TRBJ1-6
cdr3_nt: TGTGCCAGCAGCTTGAGGACAGGGGGCGGAAATTCACCCCTCCACTTT
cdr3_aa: CASSLRTGGGNSPLHF

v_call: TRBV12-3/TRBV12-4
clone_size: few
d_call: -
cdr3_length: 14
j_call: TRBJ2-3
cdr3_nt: TGTGCCAGCAGTTTTCTTGGGTCCACACCCGCGCAGTATTTT
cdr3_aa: CASSFLGSTPAQYF

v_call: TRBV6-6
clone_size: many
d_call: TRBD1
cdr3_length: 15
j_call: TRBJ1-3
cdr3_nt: TGTGCCAGCAACACAGGGGTTAACTCTGGAAACACCATATATTTT
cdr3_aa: CASNTGVNSGNTIYF

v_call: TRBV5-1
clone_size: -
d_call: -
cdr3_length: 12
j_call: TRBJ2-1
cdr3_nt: TGCGCCAGCAGCCCGGACCGGGATGAGCAGTTCTTC
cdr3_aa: CASSPDRDEQFF

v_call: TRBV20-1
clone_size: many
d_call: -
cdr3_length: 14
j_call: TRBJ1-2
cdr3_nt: TGCAGTGCTAGAGATCTCCAGGGGAAAGGCGGCTACACCTTC
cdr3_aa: CSARDLQGKGGYTF

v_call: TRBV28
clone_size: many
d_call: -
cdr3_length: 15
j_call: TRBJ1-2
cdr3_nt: TGTGCCAGCAGTTTAGGATCCCTATCAGCCTATGGCTACACCTTC
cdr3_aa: CASSLGSLSAYGYTF

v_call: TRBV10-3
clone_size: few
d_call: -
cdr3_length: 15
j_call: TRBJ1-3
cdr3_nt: TGTGCCATCAGTGAGTGGGGAGACCGTGGAAACACCATATATTTT
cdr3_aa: CAISEWGDRGNTIYF

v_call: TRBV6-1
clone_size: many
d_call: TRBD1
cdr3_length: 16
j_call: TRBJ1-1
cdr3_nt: TGTGCCAGCAGCCGTCCCGGGACAGGACCAAACACTGAAGCTTTCTTT
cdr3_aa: CASSRPGTGPNTEAFF

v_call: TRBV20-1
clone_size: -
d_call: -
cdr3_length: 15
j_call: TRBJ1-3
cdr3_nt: TGCAGTGCTAGAGCCCCCGGGGACTCTGGAAACACCATATATTTT
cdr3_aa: CSARAPGDSGNTIYF

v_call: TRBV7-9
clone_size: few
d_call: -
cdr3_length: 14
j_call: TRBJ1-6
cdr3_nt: TGTGCCAGCAGCGCTACCACGGATAATTCACCCCTCCACTTT
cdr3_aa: CASSATTDNSPLHF

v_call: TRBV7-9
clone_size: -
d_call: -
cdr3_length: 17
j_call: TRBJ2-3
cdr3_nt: TGTGCCAGCAGCCCTATACCGGACACAAAATCCCTAGGGTCGCAGTATTTT
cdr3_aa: CASSPIPDTKSLGSQYF